The rows below give T cell receptor beta chains drawn from one sample of a study of glioma-infiltrating T cells after dendritic cell vaccination. The method was immunoSEQ multiplex PCR; TCRdb's version includes in-frame clones alone and lacks a portion of them. Of 90,000 or so clones detected, approximately 78% appear once; the ten largest clones hold 2.1%. The material was blood, obtained after dendritic cell vaccination. These receptors came from a human donor with glioblastoma. Each CDR3 is given with its conserved first and last residue. Not every row has a clone size; where given, it reads once, few, many or a size class.

abundance,v_gene,len,j_gene,CDR3aa
NA,TRBV14,15,TRBJ1-2,CASSGGGAMGYGYTF
NA,TRBV6-1,14,TRBJ1-2,CASRELGTDYGYTF
NA,TRBV4-2,16,TRBJ2-7,CASSPTASGGWHEQYF
NA,TRBV25-1,14,TRBJ1-2,CASSDPGDNYGYTF
few,TRBV5-1,16,TRBJ1-4,CASSSTSTGRGEKLFF
NA,TRBV9,15,TRBJ2-3,CASTPYGGATDTQYF
NA,TRBV4-2,15,TRBJ1-3,CASSQDPGSGNTIYF
NA,TRBV2,14,TRBJ2-1,CASTRGGNVDEQFF
few,TRBV5-1,14,TRBJ1-2,CASRASTGTSEDTF
NA,TRBV27,13,TRBJ1-2,CASSLTGGGGYTF
NA,TRBV11-1,15,TRBJ2-2,CASSPQAGPTGELFF
NA,TRBV6-6,15,TRBJ1-1,CASRPGQGANTEAFF
NA,TRBV6-1,13,TRBJ1-1,CASSPSRGTEAFF
NA,TRBV10-2,16,TRBJ2-4,CASSKGQGDAKNIQYF
NA,TRBV19,17,TRBJ2-2,CASSLQRDRPNTGELFF
NA,TRBV4-1,15,TRBJ1-5,CASSQAGISNQPQHF
NA,TRBV7-9,15,TRBJ2-5,CASSPGTSGQETQYF
many,TRBV7-2,17,TRBJ1-5,CASRTTGGDTTNQPQHF
few,TRBV7-9,13,TRBJ1-3,CASSSSAGGSIYF
NA,TRBV27,14,TRBJ2-1,CASSPSGRAWEQFF
NA,TRBV19,16,TRBJ2-5,CASSISAGASQETQYF
once,TRBV4-1,17,TRBJ2-1,CASSQVDVVYSYNEQFF
NA,TRBV7-2,15,TRBJ2-7,CASSQTDRSSYEQYF